The rows below give T cell receptor beta chains drawn from one sample of a study of cytomegalovirus exposure and HLA in healthy donors. TCRdb keeps only in-frame clones here, not all; method: immunoSEQ multiplex PCR. The sample shows about 130,000 clones, about three quarters of them seen only once. The sequenced material came from PBMCs. These receptors were taken from a man aged 40-50 years in good health and CMV-seropositive. Each CDR3 is given with its conserved first and last residue. A D gene is named only where the DNA matches it firmly. Size is omitted from some rows. Given values are once, few, many or a class for expanded clones.

>TRBJ2-1|few|TRBD2|TRBV19
CATGSLAGGEGLNNEQFF
TGTGCCACCGGAAGCCTAGCGGGAGGGGAGGGGCTTAACAATGAGCAGTTCTTC
>TRBJ1-4|-|TRBD1|TRBV28
CASKGGRVNEKLFF
TGTGCCAGCAAAGGGGGCAGGGTTAATGAAAAACTGTTTTTT
>TRBJ2-7|-|TRBD1|TRBV6-5
CASSSDRGRYEQYF
TGTGCCAGCAGCTCTGACAGGGGGAGGTACGAGCAGTACTTC
>TRBJ1-1|few|-|TRBV19
CASSASLQGDTEAFF
TGTGCCAGTAGTGCATCTTTACAGGGTGACACTGAAGCTTTCTTT
>TRBJ2-3|-|-|TRBV13
CASSSYGGPSTDTQYF
TGTGCCAGCAGCTCGTATGGCGGGCCTAGCACAGATACGCAGTATTTT
>TRBJ2-7|-|TRBD2|TRBV9
CASSVATGGRFYEQYF
TGTGCCAGCAGCGTAGCTACGGGGGGGCGCTTCTACGAGCAGTACTTC
>TRBJ1-2|-|TRBD1|TRBV6-1
CASSQTGAGAAGYTF
TGTGCCAGCAGCCAGACAGGGGCCGGTGCCGCGGGCTACACCTTC
>TRBJ2-7|-|TRBD1|TRBV2
CASSEPSRQGAFFAGYEQYF
TGTGCCAGCAGTGAACCCAGTAGGCAGGGGGCTTTTTTCGCAGGGTACGAGCAGTACTTC
>TRBJ2-7|-|-|TRBV6-4
CASRAFLPGHWIYEQYF
TGTGCCAGCAGAGCTTTTCTTCCGGGACACTGGATCTACGAGCAGTACTTC
>TRBJ2-1|-|TRBD1|TRBV27
CASSLGTGVYNEQFF
TGTGCCAGCAGTTTAGGGACAGGGGTCTACAATGAGCAGTTCTTC
>TRBJ1-2|-|-|TRBV18
CASSPLAGSDHGYTF
TGTGCCAGCTCACCACTGGCAGGCTCCGATCATGGCTACACCTTC
>TRBJ1-1|-|TRBD1|TRBV28
CASSLPDREATEAFF
TGTGCCAGCAGTCTCCCCGACAGGGAAGCCACTGAAGCTTTCTTT
>TRBJ2-7|-|TRBD1|TRBV19
CASSSDRVSHEQYF
TGTGCCAGTAGTTCGGACAGGGTAAGCCACGAGCAGTACTTC
>TRBJ2-7|-|TRBD1|TRBV5-1
CASGLDGTGQSYEQYF
TGCGCCAGCGGACTCGATGGGACAGGGCAATCCTACGAGCAGTACTTC
>TRBJ2-7|few|TRBD1|TRBV11-3
CASSPGTDYEQYF
TGTGCCAGCAGCCCCGGGACAGACTACGAGCAGTACTTC
>TRBJ2-5|few|-|TRBV6-5
CASSYSSGGRVETQYF
TGTGCCAGCAGTTACTCGTCGGGCGGGCGGGTGGAGACCCAGTACTTC
>TRBJ1-5|-|TRBD1|TRBV19
CASTPWGDRDHQPQHF
TGTGCCAGTACCCCATGGGGGGACAGGGACCATCAGCCCCAGCATTTT
>TRBJ2-1|-|TRBD2|TRBV9
CASSVASGSEQFF
TGTGCCAGCAGCGTGGCTAGCGGGAGTGAGCAGTTCTTC
>TRBJ1-1|-|-|TRBV6-1
CASSEAWPFGTEAFF
TGTGCCAGCAGTGAAGCCTGGCCGTTTGGCACTGAAGCTTTCTTT
>TRBJ2-3|-|TRBD2|TRBV6-1
CASSEARPRGAADTQYF
TGTGCCAGCAGTGAAGCCCGGCCGCGGGGGGCAGCAGATACGCAGTATTTT
>TRBJ2-2|-|-|TRBV5-5
CASSLAPLANTGELFF
TGTGCCAGCAGCTTGGCGCCACTAGCGAACACCGGGGAGCTGTTTTTT
>TRBJ1-1|-|-|TRBV5-1
CASSLEYPGNTEAFF
TGCGCCAGCAGCTTGGAGTACCCAGGGAACACTGAAGCTTTCTTT
>TRBJ1-1|-|-|TRBV2
CASSEDRTMNTEAFF
TGTGCCAGCAGCGAAGACAGGACTATGAACACTGAAGCTTTCTTT
>TRBJ2-6|-|-|TRBV7-8
CASSLDHRANVLTF
TGTGCCAGCAGCTTAGACCACAGGGCCAACGTCCTGACTTTC
>TRBJ2-2|-|-|TRBV6-1
CASSEDRNTGELFF
TGTGCCAGCAGTGAGGACAGAAACACCGGGGAGCTGTTTTTT
>TRBJ2-2|-|-|TRBV29-1
CSVVQGSTGELFF
TGCAGCGTTGTTCAAGGGAGCACCGGGGAGCTGTTTTTT
>TRBJ2-2|-|-|TRBV9
CASSVVGSAGELFF
TGTGCCAGCAGCGTAGTAGGGAGCGCCGGGGAGCTGTTTTTT
>TRBJ1-6|once|-|TRBV6-5
CASSLTGFNSPLHF
TGTGCCAGCAGCCTCACAGGGTTTAATTCACCCCTCCACTTT
>TRBJ2-3|once|TRBD2|TRBV7-9
CASSFASGGADTQYF
TGTGCCAGCAGCTTTGCTAGCGGGGGTGCAGATACGCAGTATTTT
>TRBJ2-7|-|TRBD2|TRBV30
CAWSKVAGFYEQYF
TGTGCCTGGAGTAAGGTAGCGGGATTCTACGAGCAGTACTTC
>TRBJ1-6|-|TRBD1|TRBV7-2
CASSLAQGVRSPLHF
TGTGCCAGCAGCTTAGCGCAGGGGGTAAGGTCACCCCTCCACTTT
>TRBJ2-5|once|-|TRBV7-9
CASSHRQPQETQYF
TGTGCCAGCAGCCACCGACAGCCTCAAGAGACCCAGTACTTC
>TRBJ1-1|few|-|TRBV18
CASSPPGPGHLIFF
TGTGCCAGCTCACCACCTGGACCGGGACATCTCATTTTCTTT
>TRBJ1-5|-|-|TRBV5-6
CASSFRTARGSNQPQHF
TGTGCCAGCAGCTTCCGGACAGCAAGGGGGTCCAATCAGCCCCAGCATTTT
>TRBJ1-2|-|TRBD1|TRBV19
CASSSGQGVNYGYTF
TGTGCCAGTAGTAGTGGACAGGGGGTTAACTATGGCTACACCTTC
>TRBJ2-5|-|-|TRBV15
CATGLGGFEETQYF
TGTGCCACCGGTCTGGGCGGGTTCGAAGAGACCCAGTACTTC
>TRBJ1-2|-|TRBD1|TRBV5-1
CASSFGTGGLDNYGYTF
TGCGCCAGCAGCTTCGGGACAGGGGGCCTGGATAACTATGGCTACACCTTC
>TRBJ2-2|-|TRBD1|TRBV6-1
CASSEGQTNTGELFF
TGTGCCAGCAGTGAGGGACAGACGAACACCGGGGAGCTGTTTTTT
>TRBJ2-1|-|-|TRBV19
CATEGFGNEQFF
TGTGCCACTGAGGGCTTCGGCAATGAGCAGTTCTTC
>TRBJ1-1|-|-|TRBV19
CASSIRGNLNTEAFF
TGTGCCAGTAGTATAAGAGGTAATCTGAACACTGAAGCTTTCTTT
>TRBJ2-7|-|TRBD2|TRBV7-8
CASSLERGGRSSYEQYF
TGTGCCAGCAGCTTAGAGCGGGGTGGGCGGAGCTCCTACGAGCAGTACTTC
>TRBJ2-1|-|-|TRBV18
CASSPQGHLLNEQFF
TGTGCCAGCTCACCCCAGGGTCACCTCTTAAATGAGCAGTTCTTC
>TRBJ2-7|once|TRBD1|TRBV6-5
CASSSPGQGYYEQYF
TGTGCCAGCAGTTCCCCGGGACAGGGATACTACGAGCAGTACTTC
>TRBJ1-1|-|-|TRBV6-5
CASSLIVARGTEAFF
TGTGCCAGCAGTTTGATAGTCGCCCGTGGCACTGAAGCTTTCTTT
>TRBJ1-1|-|-|TRBV10-3
CAISAGMNTEAFF
TGTGCCATCAGTGCAGGCATGAACACTGAAGCTTTCTTT
>TRBJ2-5|-|-|TRBV7-2
CASTLSQGRETQYF
TGTGCCAGCACCCTTAGCCAGGGGCGGGAGACCCAGTACTTC
>TRBJ2-3|-|TRBD2|TRBV6-4
CASSDSRGGTDTQYF
TGTGCCAGCAGTGACTCGCGGGGGGGCACAGATACGCAGTATTTT
>TRBJ2-2|few|-|TRBV5-1
CASSLGLGQNTGELFF
TGCGCCAGCAGCTTGGGCTTGGGGCAGAACACCGGGGAGCTGTTTTTT
>TRBJ2-7|-|TRBD2|TRBV5-1
CASSVLTSGRVTYEQYF
TGCGCCAGCAGCGTACTGACTAGCGGGAGGGTAACCTACGAGCAGTACTTC
>TRBJ1-6|-|TRBD1|TRBV4-1
CASSQEDREGSPLHF
TGCGCCAGCAGCCAAGAGGACAGGGAGGGCTCACCCCTCCACTTT